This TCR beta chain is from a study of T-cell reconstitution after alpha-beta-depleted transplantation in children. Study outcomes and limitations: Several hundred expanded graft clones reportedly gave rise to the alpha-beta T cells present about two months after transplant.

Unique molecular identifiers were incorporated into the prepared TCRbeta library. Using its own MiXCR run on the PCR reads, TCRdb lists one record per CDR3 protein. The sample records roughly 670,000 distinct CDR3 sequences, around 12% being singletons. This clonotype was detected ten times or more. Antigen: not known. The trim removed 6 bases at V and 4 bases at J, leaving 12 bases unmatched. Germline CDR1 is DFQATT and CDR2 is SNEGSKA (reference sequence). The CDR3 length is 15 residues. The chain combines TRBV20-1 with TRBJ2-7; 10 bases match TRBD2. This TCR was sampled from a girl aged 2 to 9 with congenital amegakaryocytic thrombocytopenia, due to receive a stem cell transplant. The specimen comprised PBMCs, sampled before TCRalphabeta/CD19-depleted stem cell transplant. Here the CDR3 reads CSATGLAGDTYEQYF. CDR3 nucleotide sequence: TGCAGTGCCACGGGGCTAGCGGGGGATACTTACGAGCAGTACTTC.